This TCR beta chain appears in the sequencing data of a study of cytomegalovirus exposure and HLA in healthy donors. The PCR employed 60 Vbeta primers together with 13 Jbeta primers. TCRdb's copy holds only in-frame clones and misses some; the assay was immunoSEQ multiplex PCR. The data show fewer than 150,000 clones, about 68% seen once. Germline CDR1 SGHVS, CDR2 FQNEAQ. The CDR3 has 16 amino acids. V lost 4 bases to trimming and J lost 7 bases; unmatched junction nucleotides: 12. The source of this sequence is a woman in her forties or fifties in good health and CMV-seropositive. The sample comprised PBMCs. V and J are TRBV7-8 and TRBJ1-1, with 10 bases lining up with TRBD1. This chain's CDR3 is CASSSIPGQGLGEAFF. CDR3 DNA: TGTGCCAGCAGCTCTATACCGGGACAGGGGTTGGGTGAAGCTTTCTTT.